The 28 T cell receptor beta chains presented below share a single source sample, sequenced in a study of cytomegalovirus exposure and HLA in healthy donors. Primers: 60 Vbeta forward and 13 Jbeta reverse. TCRdb's table, derived via immunoSEQ multiplex PCR, lists solely in-frame clones and lacks some. The table lists some 190,000 clones, approximately 70% of them singletons. The sample taken for sequencing was PBMCs. All receptors come from a woman aged 25 to 45 in good health and CMV-seropositive.

The chain uses TRBV14 and TRBJ1-4; TRBD1 agrees at 7 bases. The CDR3 has 13 amino acids. Germline CDR1 SGHDN, CDR2 FVKESK. The junction had 7 bases not matched to a gene; V was cut back by 5 bases and J by 10 bases. CDR3 amino acids: CASSTNRGGKLFF. CDR3 sequence (DNA): TGTGCCAGCAGCACTAACAGGGGAGGAAAACTGTTTTTT.

The chain combines TRBV2 with TRBJ2-1; 15 nucleotides match TRBD2. The CDR3 covers 14 residues. The J segment lost 7 bases and the V segment lost 9 bases, leaving 4 bases of the junction unmatched. Germline assignment: CDR1 SNHLY and CDR2 FYNNEI. CDR3 coding DNA: TGTGCCAGGTTAGGACTAGCGGGAGGGAATGAGCAGTTCTTC. Translation: CARLGLAGGNEQFF.

This clone was found a few times. The chain links TRBV28 to TRBJ1-1; maybe TRBD1 (6 bases). Trimming shortened V by 4 bases and J by 7 bases, and 22 bases separated the two germline ends. Germline CDR1 is MDHEN and CDR2 is SYDVKM. The CDR3 consists of 16 residues. The CDR3 protein is CASSSGGEGGVHEAFF. The CDR3, as DNA: TGTGCCAGCAGTTCGGGGGGGGAGGGGGGAGTACATGAAGCTTTCTTT.

In this sample, this clone turned up a few times. V usage is TRBV28 and J usage is TRBJ2-2; 7 bases map to TRBD1. Germline CDR1 and CDR2: MDHEN and SYDVKM. V shed 4 bases, J shed 3 bases, and the junction held 11 bases outside the gene matches. This CDR3 spans 17 amino acids. The CDR3 region is CASSWPGKGADTGELFF. The CDR3, as DNA: TGTGCCAGCAGTTGGCCGGGAAAGGGGGCGGACACCGGGGAGCTGTTTTTT.

The chain couples TRBV19 to TRBJ2-1, with D possibly being TRBD2 (7 bases). The germline gives CDR1 LNHDA, CDR2 SQIVND (reference sequence). This CDR3 has 13 amino acids. The V and J ends lost 5 bases and 10 bases respectively, with 15 bases between them. CDR3: CASSSGGGGEQFF. CDR3 DNA sequence: TGTGCCAGTAGTTCTGGGGGGGGCGGGGAGCAGTTCTTC.

The V and J genes are TRBV19 and TRBJ2-5, with D possibly TRBD1 on 5 matching bases. This CDR3 is built from 15 residues. Germline loops: CDR1 LNHDA, CDR2 SQIVND (reference sequence). The V and J ends lost 6 bases and 1 base respectively, with 15 bases between them. The CDR3 here is CASSLLGGAQETQYF. The CDR3 DNA reads as TGTGCCAGTAGCCTCTTAGGTGGGGCCCAAGAGACCCAGTACTTC.

This clone was found a few times. The chain couples TRBV10-1 to TRBJ2-3; 7 positions match TRBD1. J gave up 3 bases and V 8 bases, and 8 bases lay outside the gene matches. This CDR3 region has 14 residues. Looked up from germline, CDR1 is WNHNN and CDR2 is SYGVQD (reference sequence). The CDR3 DNA reads TGCGCCAGCCGCCGGGACAGCCTTACAGATACGCAGTATTTT. It yields the protein CASRRDSLTDTQYF.

Comments on this clone: One end of the junction fails to match germline, which may point to a read error. The V and J genes are TRBV7-9 and TRBJ2-7; 8 bases map to TRBD2. Germline V gene data show CDR1 as SEHNR and CDR2 as FQNEAQ (reference sequence). The CDR3 spans 12 residues. CDR3 residues: CSSSTSGHEQYF. The CDR3 DNA reads TGTTCCAGCAGCACTAGCGGCCACGAGCAGTACTTC.

V usage is TRBV6-5 and J usage is TRBJ1-2, with D possibly being TRBD1 (6 bases). Germline CDR1 reads MNHEY; CDR2 reads SVGAGI. V lost 0 bases to trimming and J lost 7 bases, with 12 bases between them. The CDR3 sequence is 14 residues long. The CDR3 loop reads CASSYSPGARGYTF. CDR3 coding DNA: TGTGCCAGCAGTTACTCCCCAGGGGCGCGTGGCTACACCTTC.

This clone was recorded only once. The chain has TRBV11-2 and TRBJ1-3, with 9 positions matching TRBD1. Per germline, CDR1 SGHAT and CDR2 FQNNGV. The V gene end was trimmed by 5 bases and the J gene end by 3 bases; junction bases not matched to a gene: 8. This CDR3 region has 16 residues. The DNA for the CDR3 is TGTGCCAGCAGCGTCCTACAGGGGGCGGTTGGAAACACCATATATTTT. It translates to CASSVLQGAVGNTIYF.

CDR3 DNA: TGCGCCAGCAGCTTGAAAGGGACAGGGCAGAACACTGAAGCTTTCTTT. It codes for CASSLKGTGQNTEAFF. V and J are TRBV5-1 and TRBJ1-1; 9 positions agree with TRBD1. The CDR3 is made up of 16 amino acids. With 1 base clipped from V and 1 base from J, the junction kept 5 bases outside the gene matches. The germline CDR1 and CDR2 sequences are SGHRS and YFSETQ.

The chain carries TRBV28 and TRBJ1-1; D is possibly TRBD1 (5 bases). CDR1 and CDR2 from the germline V gene are MDHEN and SYDVKM. Trimming removed 9 bases at V and 0 bases at J, with 11 bases between. This CDR3 is 13 amino acids long. In DNA, the CDR3 is TGTGCCAGTAGCCTCAGGGTGAACACTGAAGCTTTCTTT. This translates into CASSLRVNTEAFF.

The rearrangement uses TRBV27 and TRBJ2-7; TRBD2 aligns across 10 bases. The CDR3 has 15 residues. Germline V lookup: CDR1 MNHEY, CDR2 SMNVEV (reference sequence). Losses at the gene ends were 8 bases for V and 1 base for J; bases not matched to a gene: 8. This CDR3 is CASPGTSEPSYEQYF. CDR3 sequence (DNA): TGTGCCAGCCCCGGGACTAGCGAACCGTCCTACGAGCAGTACTTC.

The chain couples TRBV11-2 to TRBJ2-7; D may be TRBD2 (6 bases). CDR1 is SGHAT, CDR2 FQNNGV, per germline. V dropped 3 bases and J dropped 3 bases, with 15 bases sitting between them. This CDR3 has 15 residues. The CDR3 DNA sequence: TGTGCCAGCAGCTTCCGTGGTGGTAGCGGCTACGAGCAGTACTTC. It encodes CASSFRGGSGYEQYF.

The genes are TRBV28 and TRBJ2-7, with 8 positions matching TRBD1. This CDR3 region has 14 residues. Germline values: CDR1 MDHEN, CDR2 SYDVKM. Trimming at V came to 3 bases and at J to 7 bases, leaving 8 bases not matched to a gene. Here the CDR3 reads CASSLDQGAGEQYF. The CDR3 DNA sequence: TGTGCCAGCAGTTTGGATCAGGGGGCAGGAGAGCAGTACTTC. Full variable domain (remainder filled in from reference TRBV28 and TRBJ2-7): DVKVTQSSRYLVKRTGEKVFLECVQDMDHENMFWYRQDPGLGLRLIYFSYDVKMKEKGDIPEGYSVSREKKERFSLILESASTNQTSMYLCASSLDQGAGEQYFGPGTRLTVT.

This chain connects TRBV7-2 to TRBJ2-7, with 9 bases matching TRBD2. Germline CDR1 reads SGHTA; CDR2 reads FQGNSA. Unmatched junction bases numbered 7, after V lost 5 bases and J lost 5 bases. This CDR3 has 14 residues. CDR3 sequence reads: CASSVGSGGNEQYF. In DNA, the CDR3 is TGTGCCAGCAGCGTAGGTAGCGGGGGAAACGAGCAGTACTTC.

The chain carries TRBV28 and TRBJ1-2, with 7 bases identical to TRBD1. From germline, CDR1 is MDHEN and CDR2 SYDVKM. The junction had 6 bases not matched to a gene; V was cut back by 5 bases and J by 0 bases. The CDR3 loop spans 15 amino acids. CDR3 amino acids: CASSPGQTTNYGYTF. The CDR3 nucleotides are TGTGCCAGCAGTCCGGGACAGACTACTAACTATGGCTACACCTTC.

V and J are TRBV4-2 and TRBJ1-3, with D perhaps matching TRBD1 (5 bases). Deletions cut 0 bases from V and 0 bases from J, with 12 bases between. Germline CDR1 is LGHNA and CDR2 is YNFKEQ. The CDR3 loop spans 17 amino acids. The CDR3 coding sequence is TGTGCCAGCAGCCAAGAAGGGGCACGGACCTCTGGAAACACCATATATTTT. Its protein product is CASSQEGARTSGNTIYF.

This clone has a single count. The chain employs TRBV19 and TRBJ2-7; D may be TRBD2 (5 bases). The CDR3 runs to 13 residues. V was clipped by 5 bases and J by 1 base, with 9 bases between them. CDR1 and CDR2 from the germline V gene are LNHDA and SQIVND (reference sequence). The chain's CDR3 is CASSHGISYEQYF. CDR3 bases: TGTGCCAGTAGTCACGGGATATCCTACGAGCAGTACTTC.

This chain joins TRBV29-1 and TRBJ2-1; 15 nucleotides match TRBD2. Unmatched junction bases numbered 6, after V lost 6 bases and J lost 6 bases. Germline V lookup: CDR1 SQVTM, CDR2 ANQGSEA. The CDR3 spans 15 residues. CDR3 in amino acids: CSVKGLAGGGNEQFF. The CDR3 nucleotides read TGCAGCGTAAAGGGACTAGCGGGAGGAGGCAATGAGCAGTTCTTC.

The CDR3 DNA reads as TGTGCCAGCGTCGAAACCGGGACAGGGGCCAACGAGCAGTACTTC. Translating gives CASVETGTGANEQYF. The V gene is TRBV6-6, the J gene TRBJ2-7, with 10 bases fitting TRBD1. The junction had 12 bases not matched to a gene; V was cut back by 8 bases and J by 5 bases. The CDR3 is made up of 15 amino acids. Looked up from germline, CDR1 is MNHNY and CDR2 is SVGAGI (reference sequence).

The chain carries TRBV5-1 and TRBJ2-2; TRBD1 aligns across 7 bases. Germline-derived CDR1 and CDR2 are SGHRS and YFSETQ. The trim removed 5 bases at V and 1 base at J, leaving 8 bases unmatched. There are 16 residues in the CDR3. The CDR3 is CASSSARGLNTGELFF. In DNA form, the CDR3 reads TGCGCCAGCAGTTCGGCGAGGGGGCTGAACACCGGGGAGCTGTTTTTT.

The chain couples TRBV19 to TRBJ2-7; 9 nucleotides align to TRBD1. CDR1 is LNHDA and CDR2 is SQIVND in the germline V gene (reference sequence). The junction had 4 bases not matched to a gene; V was cut back by 3 bases and J by 1 base. CDR3 length: 15 amino acids. The CDR3 nucleotides read TGTGCCAGTAGTATGGGACAGGGCTTATCCTACGAGCAGTACTTC. Encoded protein: CASSMGQGLSYEQYF. The complete variable domain, with remaining parts taken from reference TRBV19 and TRBJ2-7, reads DGGITQSPKYLFRKEGQNVTLSCEQNLNHDAMYWYRQDPGQGLRLIYYSQIVNDFQKGDIAEGYSVSREKKESFPLTVTSAQKNPTAFYLCASSMGQGLSYEQYFGPGTRLTVT.

The table lists this clone with a few counts. The V gene is TRBV2, the J gene TRBJ1-1; D possibly corresponds to TRBD1 (5 bases). The CDR3 has 15 residues. V was clipped by 3 bases and J by 0 bases, with 11 bases between them. CDR1 is SNHLY, CDR2 FYNNEI, per germline. CDR3 in amino acids: CASSERQTMNTEAFF. The CDR3 nucleotides read TGTGCCAGCAGTGAGAGACAGACCATGAACACTGAAGCTTTCTTT.

This chain links TRBV14 with TRBJ1-1; D possibly corresponds to TRBD1 (5 bases). Trimming took 2 bases from V and 12 from J, leaving 19 bases between them. CDR1 and CDR2 from the germline V gene are SGHDN and FVKESK. The CDR3 has 14 amino acids. The CDR3 here is CASSQRTTAEGPFF. CDR3 nucleotides: TGTGCCAGCAGCCAAAGAACGACAGCAGAAGGACCTTTCTTT.

V gene TRBV7-2 combines with J gene TRBJ2-7, with 16 bases aligning to TRBD2. This CDR3 comprises 18 residues. The trim removed 4 bases at V and 4 bases at J, leaving 10 bases unmatched. The germline V gene has CDR1 SGHTA and CDR2 FQGNSA. The CDR3 is CASSSEGTSGGAEYEQYF. CDR3 DNA sequence: TGTGCCAGCAGCTCGGAAGGGACTAGCGGGGGGGCCGAATACGAGCAGTACTTC.

The chain employs TRBV2 and TRBJ2-7; 10 bases line up with TRBD2. Trimming at V came to 8 bases and at J to 4 bases, leaving 8 bases not matched to a gene. CDR1 SNHLY and CDR2 FYNNEI come from the germline V gene. This CDR3 region has 14 residues. The CDR3, as DNA: TGTGCCAGCGCCGACTGGACTAGCGGTTACGAGCAGTACTTC. Amino acids: CASADWTSGYEQYF.

This clone was counted many times. V usage is TRBV6-1 and J usage is TRBJ1-4, with a weak D call TRBD1 (5 bases). From germline, CDR1 is MNHNS and CDR2 SASEGT. V lost 1 base and J 7 bases, leaving 19 bases between the germline ends. This CDR3 is 17 amino acids long. DNA of the CDR3: TGTGCCAGCAGTGAAGTTCTTGGAGGGGCAACTTTTGAAAAACTGTTTTTT. Translating gives CASSEVLGGATFEKLFF.